This section outlines one T cell receptor beta chain sequence together with its context. This table comes from immunoSEQ multiplex PCR, and its TCRdb copy is limited to in-frame clones, with some not included. This sample has 120,000 to 150,000 clones, with approximately 90% found just once. The data were obtained in a study of blood T cell repertoires in COVID-19. This CDR3 region has 18 residues. The V end was cut by 5 bases, the J end by 0 bases, with 20 bases between. In germline, CDR1 is KGHSH, CDR2 LQKENI. The rearrangement links TRBV18 to TRBJ1-5, with D possibly being TRBD1 (6 bases). Specimen: peripheral blood. The sequence was obtained from a woman aged 50 to 65 with acute or convalescent COVID-19. CDR3 region: CASSSSPSTGFSNQPQHF. The CDR3 nucleotides read TGTGCCAGCTCATCCTCACCAAGTACAGGGTTTAGCAATCAGCCCCAGCATTTT.